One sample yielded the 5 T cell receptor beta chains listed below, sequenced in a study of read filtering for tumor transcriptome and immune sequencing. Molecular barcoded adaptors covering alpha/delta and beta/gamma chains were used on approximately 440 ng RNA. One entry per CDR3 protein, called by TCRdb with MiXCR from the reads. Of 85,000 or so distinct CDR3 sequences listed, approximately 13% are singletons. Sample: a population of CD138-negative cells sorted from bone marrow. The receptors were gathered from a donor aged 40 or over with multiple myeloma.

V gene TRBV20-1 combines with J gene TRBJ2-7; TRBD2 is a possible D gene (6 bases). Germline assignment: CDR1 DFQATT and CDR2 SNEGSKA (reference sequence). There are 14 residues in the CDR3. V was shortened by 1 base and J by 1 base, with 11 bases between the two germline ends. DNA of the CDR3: TGCAGTGCTAGAGTTAGGGCGGGGTCCTACGAGCAGTACTTC. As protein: CSARVRAGSYEQYF.

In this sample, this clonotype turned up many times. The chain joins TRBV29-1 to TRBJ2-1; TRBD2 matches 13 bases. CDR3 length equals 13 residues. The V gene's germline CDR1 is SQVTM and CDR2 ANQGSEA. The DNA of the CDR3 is TGCAGTGCCGGGACTAGCGGGATGAATGAGCAGTTCTTC. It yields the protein CSAGTSGMNEQFF.

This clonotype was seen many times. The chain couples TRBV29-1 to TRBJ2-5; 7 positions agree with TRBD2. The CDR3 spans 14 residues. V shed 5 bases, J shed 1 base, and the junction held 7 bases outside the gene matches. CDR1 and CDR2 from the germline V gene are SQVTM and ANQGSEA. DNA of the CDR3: TGCAGCGTTCAGCTAGCGGCTCGCCAAGAGACCCAGTACTTC. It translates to CSVQLAARQETQYF.

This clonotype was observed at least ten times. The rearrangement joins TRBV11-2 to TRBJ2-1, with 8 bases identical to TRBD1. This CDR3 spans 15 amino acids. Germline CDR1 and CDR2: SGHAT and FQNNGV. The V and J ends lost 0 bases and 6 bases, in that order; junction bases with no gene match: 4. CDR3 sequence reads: CASSLDLTGGNEQFF. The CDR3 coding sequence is TGTGCCAGCAGCTTAGATCTCACAGGGGGCAATGAGCAGTTCTTC.

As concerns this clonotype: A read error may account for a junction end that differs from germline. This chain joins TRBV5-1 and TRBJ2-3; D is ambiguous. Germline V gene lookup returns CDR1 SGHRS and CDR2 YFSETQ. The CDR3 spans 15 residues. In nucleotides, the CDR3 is TGCGCCAGCAGCTTGGGGTCCATGATCCCAGATACGCAGTACTTT. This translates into CASSLGSMIPDTQYF.